Here is one T cell receptor (beta chain) with its context. This clone's antigen is unknown. Per-nucleotide qualities are absent, and no much larger clonotype sits a single base away. The entry originates in a study of T cell responses to AZD1222 COVID-19 vaccine (dated by TCRdb to the early 2020s). About the study as a whole: AZD1222 recipients whose second dose came at about 4 weeks and those whose second dose came at about 12 weeks were combined into one group, since spike-specific TCR depth and breadth did not differ between the two schedules. TCR sequencing was performed for about 240 trial participants, of whom about 200 were given two doses of AZD1222 and 26 were given two doses of MenACWY control vaccine. Trial participants were enrolled into age subgroups of 18-55, 56-69 and 70-plus years, which contained approximately 150, 28 and 58 TCR-sequenced participants, respectively.

The time point label for this specimen denotes: baseline before first vaccination. Samples from vaccinated people were obtained from the UK trials COV001 and COV002, which included a single-blind randomized controlled phase 2/3 trial of AZD1222 (ChAdOx1 nCoV-19) in healthy adults. Trial participant PBMC samples were collected at day 0 and day 28 after the second dose for TCRbeta chain sequencing. On the study overall, not on this receptor specifically: Because no samples from the day 14 peak response were available, repertoires could be characterized only after the peak T cell response. Only five to seven AZD1222 recipients were SARS-CoV-2 seropositive at baseline, limiting conclusions about previously exposed vaccinees. Reportedly, close to half of the unique spike-specific TCRs recognized epitopes lying outside the regions that are mutated in the B.1.351 and B.1.1.7 variants. Most participants were white British and females outnumbered males, and the authors suggested that clonal diversity may have been underestimated. The 56-69-year group was small, and its depth increase did not reach significance, likely because of low power. The vaccine-associated CD4 TCRs covered the entire spike protein, and the dominant responses fell in regions 160-218 and 743-854. A significant rise in spike-specific TCR breadth and depth was observed after two AZD1222 doses relative to day 0 and relative to MenACWY recipients.

Trimming costs V 2 bases and J 6 bases, and their ends lie 14 bases apart. From the cysteine up to the phenylalanine, the CDR3 has a length of 14 residues. Left in the record is the CDR3 DNA by itself, 42 bases read in frame from the first base. The germline V gene encodes CDR1 GTSNPN and CDR2 SVGIG (reference sequence). The CDR3 regions of human TCRbeta chains were subjected to immunosequencing. Under the source paper's analysis protocol: Repertoire TCRs were matched against a reference library of SARS-CoV-2-specific TCRs generated with the MIRA antigen-specificity platform. Breadth was defined as the fraction of unique TCRs that were SARS-CoV-2-associated. Depth was defined as the fraction of total T cells that were SARS-CoV-2-associated. Using the MIRA data, every spike-specific TCR was mapped to the spike region that the TCR reacted to and assigned to either a CD4 or a CD8 class. Log10-transformed breadth and depth values were compared by one-way ANOVA with Sidak's multiple comparisons tests. TCRdb retrieved this table from immuneACCESS and kept in-frame rearrangements only. Not all clones are present; in checked studies, unresolved V genes account for under half, and no reason is known for the remainder. V, J and clone size were drawn from that table, and D and trimming were deduced from the DNA. The sample yields 80,000 to 90,000 clones; roughly nine tenths were counted once. The ten largest clones take up around 2% of the sample.

The clonotype originates from an adult in good health. The sequencing used peripheral blood, collected on day 0 of AZD1222 vaccination. The chain is encoded by TRBV30 joined to TRBJ2-1; the D gene cannot be named for sure. The encoded CDR3 is CAWSWVVDRNEQFF. The DNA sequence reads TGTGCCTGGAGTTGGGTAGTAGATCGCAATGAGCAGTTCTTC. Extended through the reference TRBV30 and TRBJ2-1 proteins, this CDR3 yields the full variable domain: SQTIHQWPATLVQPVGSPLSLECTVEGTSNPNLYWYRQAAGRGLQLLFYSVGIGQISSEVPQNLSASRPQDRQFILSSKKLLLSDSGFYLCAWSWVVDRNEQFFGPGTRLTVL.